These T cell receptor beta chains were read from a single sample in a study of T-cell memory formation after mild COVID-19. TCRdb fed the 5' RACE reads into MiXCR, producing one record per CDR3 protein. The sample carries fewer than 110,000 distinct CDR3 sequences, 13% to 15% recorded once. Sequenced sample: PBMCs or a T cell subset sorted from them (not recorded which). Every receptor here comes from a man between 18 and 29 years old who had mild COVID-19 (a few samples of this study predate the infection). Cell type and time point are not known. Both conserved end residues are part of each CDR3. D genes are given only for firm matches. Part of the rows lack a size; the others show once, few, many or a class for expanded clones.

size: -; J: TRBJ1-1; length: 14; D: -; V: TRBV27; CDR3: CASSLSHRGTEAFF; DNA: TGTGCCAGCAGTTTATCGCACCGGGGGACTGAAGCTTTCTTT
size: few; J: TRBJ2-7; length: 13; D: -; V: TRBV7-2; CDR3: CASSPDHLGEQYF; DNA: TGTGCCAGCAGCCCGGACCACCTCGGAGAGCAGTACTTC
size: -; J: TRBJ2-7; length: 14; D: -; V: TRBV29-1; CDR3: CSVERGAGLSEQYF; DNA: TGCAGCGTTGAAAGGGGGGCAGGGCTAAGCGAGCAGTACTTC
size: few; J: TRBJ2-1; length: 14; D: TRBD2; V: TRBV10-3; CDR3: CAISGTSGGNEQFF; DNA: TGTGCCATCAGTGGGACTAGCGGGGGTAATGAGCAGTTCTTC
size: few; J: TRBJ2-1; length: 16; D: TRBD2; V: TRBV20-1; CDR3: CSASTSAQSSYNEQFF; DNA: TGCAGTGCTTCGACTAGCGCACAATCCTCCTACAATGAGCAGTTCTTC
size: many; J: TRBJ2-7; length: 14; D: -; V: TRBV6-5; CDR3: CASSYRGPSYEQYF; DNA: TGTGCCAGCAGTTACCGGGGGCCTTCCTACGAGCAGTACTTC
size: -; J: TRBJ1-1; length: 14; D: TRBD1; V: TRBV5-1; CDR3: CASTWGQGASEAFF; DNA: TGCGCCAGCACCTGGGGACAGGGGGCGTCTGAAGCTTTCTTT
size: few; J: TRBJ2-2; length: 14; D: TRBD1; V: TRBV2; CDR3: CASSGTGPAGELFF; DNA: TGTGCCAGCAGCGGGACAGGACCGGCCGGGGAGCTGTTTTTT
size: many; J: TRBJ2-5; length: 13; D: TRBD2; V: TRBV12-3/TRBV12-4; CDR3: CASSLGGGETQYF; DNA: TGTGCCAGCAGTTTAGGGGGGGGAGAGACCCAGTACTTC
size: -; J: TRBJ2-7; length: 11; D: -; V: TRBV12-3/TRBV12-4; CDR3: CASSFRYEQYF; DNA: TGTGCCAGCAGTTTTAGGTACGAGCAGTACTTC
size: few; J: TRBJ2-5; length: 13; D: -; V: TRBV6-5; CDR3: CASSYSMGETQYF; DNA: TGTGCCAGCAGTTACTCTATGGGAGAGACCCAGTACTTC
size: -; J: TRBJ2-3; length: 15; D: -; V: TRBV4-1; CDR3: CASSQGLGGTDTQYF; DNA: TGCGCCAGCAGCCAGGGTTTGGGAGGCACAGATACGCAGTATTTT
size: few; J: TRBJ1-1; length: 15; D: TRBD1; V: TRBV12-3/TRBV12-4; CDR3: CASRGGRGRYTEAFF; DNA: TGTGCCAGCAGGGGGGGCAGGGGGCGCTACACTGAAGCTTTCTTT
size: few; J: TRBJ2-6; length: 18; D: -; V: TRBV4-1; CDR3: CASSQDPGYYSGANVLTF; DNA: TGCGCCAGCAGCCAAGATCCAGGGTATTATTCTGGGGCCAACGTCCTGACTTTC
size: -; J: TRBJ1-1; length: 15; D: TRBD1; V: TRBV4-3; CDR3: CASSQGTGINTEAFF; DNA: TGCGCCAGCAGCCAAGGGACAGGAATCAACACTGAAGCTTTCTTT
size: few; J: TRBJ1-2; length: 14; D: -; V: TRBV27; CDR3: CASRDPERGGGYTF; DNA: TGTGCCAGCAGGGACCCAGAGAGGGGCGGTGGCTACACCTTC
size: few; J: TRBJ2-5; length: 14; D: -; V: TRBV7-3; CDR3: CASSPTVNQETQYF; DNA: TGTGCCAGCAGCCCTACCGTCAACCAAGAGACCCAGTACTTC
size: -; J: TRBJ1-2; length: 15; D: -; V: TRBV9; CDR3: CASSVDVGKYNGYTF; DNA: TGTGCCAGCAGCGTAGATGTGGGGAAGTATAATGGCTACACCTTC
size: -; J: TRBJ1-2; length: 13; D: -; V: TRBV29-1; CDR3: CSAPDSTNYGYTF; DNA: TGCAGCGCCCCGGACTCCACTAACTATGGCTACACCTTC
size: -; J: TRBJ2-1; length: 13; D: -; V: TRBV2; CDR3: CASSGLAGNEQFF; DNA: TGTGCCAGCAGTGGCCTGGCGGGGAATGAGCAGTTCTTC
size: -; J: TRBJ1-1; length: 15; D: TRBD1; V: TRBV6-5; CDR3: CASSYTRRGLAEAFF; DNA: TGTGCCAGCAGTTACACGAGAAGGGGGCTGGCTGAAGCTTTCTTT
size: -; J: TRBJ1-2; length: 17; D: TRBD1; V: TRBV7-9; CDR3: CASIQGPGQGRGYGYTF; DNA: TGTGCCAGCATCCAGGGTCCGGGACAGGGGCGCGGCTATGGCTACACCTTC
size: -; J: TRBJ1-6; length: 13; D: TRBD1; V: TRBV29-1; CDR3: CSVTTGQDSPLHF; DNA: TGCAGCGTTACGACAGGGCAGGATTCACCCCTCCACTTT
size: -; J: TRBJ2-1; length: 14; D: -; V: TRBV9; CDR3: CASSVGYGDNEQFF; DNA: TGTGCCAGCAGCGTAGGGTACGGTGACAATGAGCAGTTCTTC
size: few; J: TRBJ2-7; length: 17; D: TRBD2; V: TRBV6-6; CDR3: CASSTPGLAGRSYEQYF; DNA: TGTGCCAGCAGCACACCGGGACTAGCGGGGCGCTCCTACGAGCAGTACTTC
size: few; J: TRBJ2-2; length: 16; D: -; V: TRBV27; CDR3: CASSLYTRSGTGELFF; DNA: TGTGCCAGCAGTTTGTATACCCGCTCAGGGACCGGGGAGCTGTTTTTT
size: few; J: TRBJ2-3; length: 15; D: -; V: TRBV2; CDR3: CASRPGTAISDTQYF; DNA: TGTGCCAGCAGACCGGGAACAGCGATCTCAGATACGCAGTATTTT
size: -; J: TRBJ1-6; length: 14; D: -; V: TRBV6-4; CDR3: CASSAGVDNSPLHF; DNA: TGTGCCAGCAGTGCTGGGGTTGATAATTCACCCCTCCACTTT
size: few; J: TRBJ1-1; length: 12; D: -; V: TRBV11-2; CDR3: CASSPEGWVAFF; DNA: TGTGCCAGCAGCCCCGAAGGCTGGGTAGCTTTCTTT
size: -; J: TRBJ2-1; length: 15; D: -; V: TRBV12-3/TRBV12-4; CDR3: CASTPTRWRQNEQFF; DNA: TGTGCCAGCACTCCCACGAGGTGGCGTCAAAATGAGCAGTTCTTC
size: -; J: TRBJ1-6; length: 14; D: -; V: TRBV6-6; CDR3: CASSYFVWGSPLHF; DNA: TGTGCCAGCAGTTACTTTGTTTGGGGGTCACCCCTCCACTTT
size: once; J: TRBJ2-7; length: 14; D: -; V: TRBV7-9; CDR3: CASSHLDRHYEQYF; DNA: TGTGCCAGCAGCCACCTGGACAGACATTACGAGCAGTACTTC
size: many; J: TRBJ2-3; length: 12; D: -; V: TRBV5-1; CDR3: CASTGGADTQYF; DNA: TGCGCCAGCACGGGGGGCGCAGATACGCAGTATTTT
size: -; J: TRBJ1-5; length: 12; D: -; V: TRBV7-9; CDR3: CASSFRSQPQHF; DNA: TGTGCCAGCAGCTTTCGGTCTCAGCCCCAGCATTTT
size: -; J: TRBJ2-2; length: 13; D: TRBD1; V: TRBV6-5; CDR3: CASQTGLAGELFF; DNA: TGTGCCAGTCAGACAGGGCTGGCCGGGGAGCTGTTTTTT
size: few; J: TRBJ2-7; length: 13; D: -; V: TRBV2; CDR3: CASDLDSSYEQYF; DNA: TGTGCCAGCGACTTGGACAGCTCCTACGAGCAGTACTTC
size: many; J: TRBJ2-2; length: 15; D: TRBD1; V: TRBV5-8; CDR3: CASSSGDRGAGELFF; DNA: TGTGCCAGCAGTTCTGGGGACAGGGGCGCCGGGGAGCTGTTTTTT
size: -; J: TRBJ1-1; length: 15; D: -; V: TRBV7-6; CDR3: CASSVDLYRVGEAFF; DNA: TGTGCCAGCAGCGTAGACCTTTACAGGGTTGGTGAAGCTTTCTTT
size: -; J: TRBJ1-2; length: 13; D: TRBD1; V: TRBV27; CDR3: CASSSTGGRGYTF; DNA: TGTGCCAGCAGTTCCACAGGGGGCCGGGGCTACACCTTC
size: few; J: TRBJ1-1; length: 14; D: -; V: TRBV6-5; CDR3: CASRINIGYTEAFF; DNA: TGTGCCAGCAGGATAAACATAGGGTACACTGAAGCTTTCTTT
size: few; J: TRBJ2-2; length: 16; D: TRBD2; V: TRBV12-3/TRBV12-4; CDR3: CASSRTAGGFGGELFF; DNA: TGTGCCAGCAGTCGGACAGCGGGGGGGTTCGGCGGGGAGCTGTTTTTT
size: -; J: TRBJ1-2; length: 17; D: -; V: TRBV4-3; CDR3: CASSQETGSPSYYGYTF; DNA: TGCGCCAGCAGCCAAGAAACAGGGAGCCCCTCCTACTATGGCTACACCTTC
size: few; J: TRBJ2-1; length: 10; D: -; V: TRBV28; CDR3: CASGYNEQFF; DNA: TGTGCCAGCGGTTACAATGAGCAGTTCTTC
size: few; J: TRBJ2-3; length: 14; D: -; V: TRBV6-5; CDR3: CASSYRRRADTQYF; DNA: TGTGCCAGCAGTTACCGGAGAAGGGCAGATACGCAGTATTTT
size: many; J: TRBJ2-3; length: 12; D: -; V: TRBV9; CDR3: CASSGGMDTQYF; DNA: TGTGCCAGCAGCGGTGGAATGGATACGCAGTATTTT
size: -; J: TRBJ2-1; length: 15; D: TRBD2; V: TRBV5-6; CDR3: CASSLETSPRHEQFF; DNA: TGTGCCAGCAGCTTGGAGACTAGCCCTCGACATGAGCAGTTCTTC
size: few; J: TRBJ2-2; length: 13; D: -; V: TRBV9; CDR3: CASSVARTGELFF; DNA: TGTGCCAGCAGCGTAGCTCGGACCGGGGAGCTGTTTTTT
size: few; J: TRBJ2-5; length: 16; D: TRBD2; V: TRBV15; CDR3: CATSRGFSGEGETQYF; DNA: TGTGCCACCAGCAGAGGGTTTAGCGGGGAGGGGGAGACCCAGTACTTC
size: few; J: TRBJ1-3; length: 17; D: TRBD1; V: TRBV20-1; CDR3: CSARSRTGSDSGNTIYF; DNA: TGCAGTGCTAGATCGCGGACAGGGTCGGACTCTGGAAACACCATATATTTT
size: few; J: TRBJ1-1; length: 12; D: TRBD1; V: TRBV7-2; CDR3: CASSWTGTEAFF; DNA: TGTGCCAGCAGCTGGACAGGGACGGAAGCTTTCTTT
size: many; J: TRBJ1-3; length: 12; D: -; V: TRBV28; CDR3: CASSFPGNTIYF; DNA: TGTGCCAGCAGCTTTCCAGGAAACACCATATATTTT
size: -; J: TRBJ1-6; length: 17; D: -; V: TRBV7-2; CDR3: CASSPRRGSSYNSPLHF; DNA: TGTGCCAGCAGCCCCCGCCGGGGGAGCTCCTATAATTCACCCCTCCACTTT
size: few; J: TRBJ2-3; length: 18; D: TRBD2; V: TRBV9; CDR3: CASSPEVDGGGEADTQYF; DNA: TGTGCCAGCAGCCCCGAGGTGGACGGCGGGGGGGAGGCAGATACGCAGTATTTT
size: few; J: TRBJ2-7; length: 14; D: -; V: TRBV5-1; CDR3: CASSLTQGDYEQYF; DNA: TGCGCCAGCAGCTTGACGCAGGGAGACTACGAGCAGTACTTC
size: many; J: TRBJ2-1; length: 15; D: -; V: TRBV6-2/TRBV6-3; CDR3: CASSYLDSWNNEQFF; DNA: TGTGCCAGCAGTTACTTGGACAGCTGGAACAATGAGCAGTTCTTC
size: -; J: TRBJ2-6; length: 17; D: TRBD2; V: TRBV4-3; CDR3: CASSQDGTSSGANVLTF; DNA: TGCGCCAGCAGCCAAGATGGGACTAGCTCTGGGGCCAACGTCCTGACTTTC
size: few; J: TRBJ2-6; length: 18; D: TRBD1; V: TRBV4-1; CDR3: CASSPDRDRVSGANVLTF; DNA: TGCGCCAGCAGCCCGGACCGGGACAGGGTCTCTGGGGCCAACGTCCTGACTTTC
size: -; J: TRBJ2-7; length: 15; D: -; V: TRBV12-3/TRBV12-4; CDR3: CASSPSYGTSYEQYF; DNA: TGTGCCAGCAGTCCTTCGTACGGGACCTCCTACGAGCAGTACTTC
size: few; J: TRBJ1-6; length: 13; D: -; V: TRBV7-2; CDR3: CASSLEPAGFLHF; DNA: TGTGCCAGCAGCTTGGAACCTGCCGGGTTTCTCCACTTT
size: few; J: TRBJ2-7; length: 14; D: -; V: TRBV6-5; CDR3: CASSHRGGSYEQYF; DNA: TGTGCCAGCAGTCACAGGGGGGGCTCCTACGAGCAGTACTTC